One sample yielded the 30 T cell receptor beta chains listed below, sequenced in a study of T cells in Graves' hyperthyroidism and ophthalmopathy. The TCR beta CDR3 regions underwent amplification using RNA transcripts as the source. The study used the HTBI primer set for a first-round RT-PCR of the TCR CDR3. Each CDR3 protein is one row after TCRdb ran MiXCR on the multiplex PCR reads. The data show roughly 350,000 distinct CDR3 sequences, around 13% seen once. Source material: blood. The receptors stem from a woman in her twenties or thirties with Graves' ophthalmopathy.

Ten or more counts support this clonotype. The chain is built from TRBV10-2 and TRBJ1-1; D possibly corresponds to TRBD1 (6 bases). Per germline, CDR1 WSHSY and CDR2 SAAADI. This CDR3 spans 14 amino acids. V shed 8 bases and J shed 4 bases, with 17 bases lying between them. The CDR3 DNA sequence: TGCGCCAGCTGGCGCTACCTGGGGGCCACTGAAGCTTTCTTT. It yields the protein CASWRYLGATEAFF.

This clonotype was recorded at least ten times. This sequence joins TRBV6-1 and TRBJ2-3; 7 bases are a match to TRBD1. The V segment lost 5 bases and the J segment 2 bases; nucleotides outside the gene matches: 4. The CDR3 runs 14 residues. Germline V CDR1 and CDR2: MNHNS, SASEGT. CDR3: CASSPGQHTDTQYF. The CDR3 DNA reads TGTGCCAGCAGTCCGGGACAGCACACAGATACGCAGTATTTT.

In its sample, this clonotype was seen many times. The genes are TRBV20-1 and TRBJ2-3; the match to TRBD2 covers 8 bases. The CDR3 is made up of 18 amino acids. V shed 3 bases, J shed 0 bases, and the junction held 14 bases outside the gene matches. CDR1 is DFQATT, CDR2 SNEGSKA, per germline (reference sequence). The CDR3 here is CSARAGGANRDSTDTQYF. The CDR3 coding sequence is TGCAGTGCTAGGGCCGGGGGGGCCAATAGAGATAGCACAGATACGCAGTATTTT.

This clonotype has ten or more counts. The rearrangement joins TRBV7-2 to TRBJ2-7, with D perhaps matching TRBD1 or TRBD2 (5 bases each). The CDR3 runs to 15 residues. V was cut by 7 bases and J by 3 bases, with 19 bases left in between. Germline CDR1 reads SGHTA; CDR2 reads FQGNSA. CDR3 nucleotides: TGTGCCAGCAACCGAATTGGGGGTGGGGTCTACGAGCAGTACTTC. Amino acid sequence: CASNRIGGGVYEQYF.

This clonotype occurred many times. The genes are TRBV6-1 and TRBJ1-3; D unclear. CDR3 length equals 17 residues. Trimming removed 5 bases at V and 4 bases at J, with 21 bases between. Germline assignment: CDR1 MNHNS and CDR2 SASEGT. The CDR3 protein is CASSTLRGGLGGNTIYF. The CDR3 nucleotides are TGTGCCAGCAGTACTCTCCGCGGTGGTTTGGGGGGAAACACCATATATTTT.

On this clonotype itself: This likely comes from a read error, as the CDR3 has no conserved phenylalanine or tryptophan at its end. The chain recombines TRBV11-3 with TRBJ1-1; 7 nucleotides line up with TRBD1. The ends lost 5 bases at V and 3 bases at J; junction bases unmatched: 3. Germline CDR1 and CDR2: SGHNT and YENEEA. CDR3 length equals 13 residues. The CDR3 sequence: CASSPRGDTEAFL. The CDR3 nucleotides read TGTGCCAGCAGCCCCAGGGGGGACACTGAAGCTTTCCTT.

This chain links TRBV12-3 or TRBV12-4 with TRBJ2-2, with D perhaps TRBD2 (6 bases). The CDR3 extends over 14 amino acids. V was shortened by 6 bases and J by 6 bases, with 14 bases between the two germline ends. CDR3 amino acids: CASSRGLSAGELFF. CDR3 sequence (DNA): TGTGCCAGCAGCCGGGGGTTAAGCGCCGGGGAGCTGTTTTTT.

The genes are TRBV10-3 and TRBJ1-3; D remains ambiguous. In germline, CDR1 is ENHRY, CDR2 SYGVKD. This CDR3 region has 11 residues. V was trimmed by 11 bases and J by 7 bases, leaving 12 bases between them. The CDR3 sequence is CAFLARNTIYF. In DNA, the CDR3 is TGTGCCTTTCTTGCGCGTAACACCATATATTTT.

This clonotype was seen a few times. The CDR3 nucleotides are TGTGCCAGCAGTTTCGGGACGGAGCTGTCGGGGCTTCGTTACGATACGCAGTATTTT. Translating gives CASSFGTELSGLRYDTQYF. The chain joins TRBV27 to TRBJ2-3; D may be TRBD1 or TRBD2 (5 bases each). CDR1 MNHEY and CDR2 SMNVEV come from the germline V gene (reference sequence). The V and J ends lost 3 bases and 6 bases respectively, with 28 bases between them. The CDR3 spans 19 residues.

This clonotype was counted ten times or more. The rearrangement uses TRBV12-3 or TRBV12-4 and TRBJ2-1, with 8 bases identical to TRBD2. This CDR3 contains 14 residues. Trimming at V came to 8 bases and at J to 7 bases, leaving 10 bases not matched to a gene. In DNA form, the CDR3 reads TGTGCCAGCTTCTTCGGCGGGGGGCCAAATGAGCAGTTCTTC. Translating gives CASFFGGGPNEQFF.

In its sample, this clonotype was seen once. The chain employs TRBV11-1 and TRBJ2-1, with 9 bases fitting TRBD2. CDR1 is SGHAT, CDR2 FQDESV, per germline (reference sequence). V was pared by 5 bases and J by 0 bases, with 5 bases of the junction left unmatched. The CDR3 covers 16 residues. The CDR3 nucleotides are TGTGCCAGCAGCCTCACGCGGGGGGGCTCCTACAATGAGCAGTTCTTC. It yields the protein CASSLTRGGSYNEQFF.

This clonotype came up many times. The chain recombines TRBV20-1 with TRBJ1-5; 7 nucleotides line up with TRBD1. Germline values: CDR1 DFQATT, CDR2 SNEGSKA (reference sequence). This CDR3 contains 14 residues. Trimming took 6 bases from V and 2 from J; bases not matched to a gene: 7. The CDR3 DNA follows: TGCAGTGCCGACCAGGGGGATGGCAATCAGCCCCAGCATTTT. Its translation is CSADQGDGNQPQHF.

Many counts were recorded for this clonotype. This chain connects TRBV20-1 to TRBJ2-3, with a weak D call TRBD2 (5 bases). Germline V gene data show CDR1 as DFQATT and CDR2 as SNEGSKA (reference sequence). V was clipped by 0 bases and J by 0 bases, with 7 bases between them. The CDR3 is 14 amino acids. For the CDR3, the DNA is TGCAGTGCTAGAGATCGGAGGAGCACAGATACGCAGTATTTT. It is translated as CSARDRRSTDTQYF.

This clonotype was detected only a few times. This chain joins TRBV6-5 and TRBJ2-5; D gene unclear. Trimming took 0 bases from V and 12 from J, leaving 11 bases between them. The CDR3 covers 12 residues. The germline gives CDR1 MNHEY, CDR2 SVGAGI. The DNA for the CDR3 is TGTGCCAGCAGTTACTCAGGAGAAAGGGAGTACTTC. Protein sequence: CASSYSGEREYF.

This clonotype was counted many times. The chain links TRBV27 to TRBJ1-1, with D possibly matching TRBD1 (5 bases). With 6 bases removed from V and 4 bases from J, the gap between germline ends came to 15 bases. The CDR3 runs to 14 residues. Germline values: CDR1 MNHEY, CDR2 SMNVEV (reference sequence). The CDR3 DNA sequence: TGTGCCAGCAGCCTACTGGGGGGACTCACTGAAGCTTTCTTT. Translating gives CASSLLGGLTEAFF.

In its sample, this clonotype was seen a few times. V usage is TRBV29-1 and J usage is TRBJ1-2; D unresolved. In germline, CDR1 is SQVTM, CDR2 ANQGSEA. The V end lost 8 bases, the J end lost 7 bases, and 17 bases lay between the germline ends. There are 12 residues in the CDR3. CDR3 coding DNA: TGCAGCCCCCCCCAGGCCCGCCCTGGCTACACCTTC. Translation: CSPPQARPGYTF.

This chain links TRBV2 with TRBJ2-2; TRBD2 matches 8 bases. Trimming removed 7 bases from V and 1 base from J; junction bases left unmatched: 14. This CDR3 has 18 amino acids. CDR1 and CDR2 from the germline V gene are SNHLY and FYNNEI. CDR3 sequence: CASKPGWGGGLNTGELFF. The CDR3 DNA reads as TGTGCCAGCAAACCGGGTTGGGGCGGGGGGTTGAACACCGGGGAGCTGTTTTTT.

This clonotype was observed many times. The chain employs TRBV7-9 and TRBJ1-1; 11 bases match TRBD1. The germline V gene encodes CDR1 SEHNR and CDR2 FQNEAQ (reference sequence). The CDR3 runs 15 residues. The J segment lost 3 bases and the V segment lost 3 bases, leaving 3 bases of the junction unmatched. The CDR3 DNA reads as TGTGCCAGCAGCTTGGGACAGGGGGTGCACACTGAAGCTTTCTTT. It translates to CASSLGQGVHTEAFF.

The sample holds many counts of this clonotype. The CDR3 spells CASSSPIFYGYTF. In nucleotides, the CDR3 is TGTGCCAGCAGTTCCCCGATCTTCTATGGCTACACCTTC. The gene calls are TRBV28 and TRBJ1-2; D gene ambiguous. CDR1 MDHEN and CDR2 SYDVKM come from the germline V gene. The CDR3 totals 13 residues. Trimming pared 4 bases from V and 4 bases from J, leaving 10 bases between.

This clonotype was seen repeatedly, ten times or more. The chain employs TRBV20-1 and TRBJ1-5; tentative D call: TRBD1 (5 bases). Germline lookup yields CDR1 DFQATT and CDR2 SNEGSKA (reference sequence). Trimming cost V 4 bases and J 6 bases, with 13 bases left between them. This CDR3 is 13 amino acids long. The CDR3 DNA reads as TGCAGTGCTACCCAGGGTGCGGGTCAGCCCCAGCATTTT. Its translation is CSATQGAGQPQHF.

This clonotype was counted a few times. This chain uses TRBV6-2 or TRBV6-3 with TRBJ1-6, with D possibly being TRBD1 (6 bases). The germline V and J ends were trimmed by 2 bases and 15 bases, with 26 bases remaining between them. This CDR3 spans 17 amino acids. Germline CDR1 and CDR2: MNHEY and SVGEGT. The chain's CDR3 is CASSYRRTVFPPWRLHF. The DNA for the CDR3 is TGTGCCAGCAGTTACCGGCGGACAGTCTTTCCCCCATGGCGCCTCCACTTT.

The chain couples TRBV6-1 to TRBJ1-2; 9 nucleotides agree with TRBD1. The CDR3 loop spans 18 amino acids. Germline V gene data show CDR1 as MNHNS and CDR2 as SASEGT. V shed 6 bases and J 9 bases; nucleotides not matched to a gene: 23. This CDR3 is CASRIPPRDRANLGSYTF. CDR3 nucleotides: TGTGCCAGCAGGATCCCGCCGCGGGACAGGGCCAACCTTGGAAGCTACACCTTC.

There are many counts of this clonotype. CDR3 bases: TGTGCCAGCAGCTTTGACAAAAATACGCAGTATTTT. Translated, it gives CASSFDKNTQYF. The J gene is TRBJ2-3, the V gene TRBV7-9; no definite D call. V was shortened by 3 bases and J by 7 bases, with 8 bases between the two germline ends. The CDR3 sequence is 12 residues long. Germline V lookup: CDR1 SEHNR, CDR2 FQNEAQ (reference sequence). The entire variable domain, with the rest obtained from reference TRBV7-9 and TRBJ2-3, is as follows: DTGVSQNPRHKITKRGQNVTFRCDPISEHNRLYWYRQTLGQGPEFLTYFQNEAQLEKSRLLSDRFSAERPKGSFSTLEIQRTEQGDSAMYLCASSFDKNTQYFGPGTRLTVL.

This chain links TRBV14 with TRBJ2-4; possible D gene TRBD2, 6 bases. Trimming removed 4 bases from V and 3 bases from J, with 13 bases in between. CDR3 length: 15 amino acids. Germline CDR1 reads SGHDN; CDR2 reads FVKESK. CDR3 residues: CASSPGRFDKNIQYF. CDR3 in DNA: TGTGCCAGCAGCCCAGGGAGGTTTGACAAAAACATTCAGTACTTC.

This clonotype was observed many times. As DNA, the CDR3 is TGTGCCAGCAGCCAATCTTTTACACCCTCCGATCAGCCCCAGCATTTT. Its translation is CASSQSFTPSDQPQHF. The chain links TRBV16 to TRBJ1-5; D is uncertain. Deletions cut 0 bases from V and 5 bases from J, with 14 bases between. CDR3 length: 16 residues. Germline-derived CDR1 and CDR2 are KGHSY and FQNENV.

This clonotype showed up many times. The rearrangement uses TRBV7-2 and TRBJ1-6; perhaps TRBD1 as D (6 bases). Germline V gene data show CDR1 as SGHTA and CDR2 as FQGNSA. The length of the CDR3 is 17 residues. Trimming removed 6 bases at V and 0 bases at J, with 15 bases between. The CDR3 nucleotides read TGTGCCAGCAGACAGGGAGTTGGGGGCTCCTATAATTCACCCCTCCACTTT. It yields the protein CASRQGVGGSYNSPLHF. The full variable domain, its missing parts supplied by reference TRBV7-2 and TRBJ1-6, is GAGVSQSPSNKVTEKGKDVELRCDPISGHTALYWYRQSLGQGLEFLIYFQGNSAPDKSGLPSDRFSAERTGGSVSTLTIQRTQQEDSAVYLCASRQGVGGSYNSPLHFGNGTRLTVT.

This clonotype occurred many times. The chain joins TRBV6-1 to TRBJ2-1; TRBD2 might be the D (7 bases). The germline V gene has CDR1 MNHNS and CDR2 SASEGT. Trimming took 7 bases from V and 7 from J, leaving 11 bases between them. This CDR3 has 12 amino acids. CDR3 coding DNA: TGTGCCAGCATGGGAGGGGGGAATGAGCAGTTCTTC. It yields the protein CASMGGGNEQFF.

This clonotype came up once. The DNA of the CDR3 is TGTGCCAGCAGTGAACAGGGATCGAGCAATCAGCCCCAGCATTTT. Protein: CASSEQGSSNQPQHF. This chain joins TRBV2 and TRBJ1-5; possibly TRBD1 for D (5 bases). There are 15 residues in the CDR3. The germline CDR1 and CDR2 sequences are SNHLY and FYNNEI. V was shortened by 2 bases and J by 1 base, with 9 bases between the two germline ends.

This clonotype was seen only a few times. V usage is TRBV6-1 and J usage is TRBJ2-1, with TRBD2 matching over 8 bases. The CDR3 loop spans 17 amino acids. With 6 bases clipped from V and 0 bases from J, the junction kept 10 bases outside the gene matches. The germline V gene encodes CDR1 MNHNS and CDR2 SASEGT. The CDR3 bases are TGTGCCAGCAGACAGAGTAGCGGGGTGAGCTCCTACAATGAGCAGTTCTTC. Its translation: CASRQSSGVSSYNEQFF.

This clonotype was seen ten or more times. The chain couples TRBV28 to TRBJ1-2; no reliable D call. This CDR3 spans 15 amino acids. V was shortened by 5 bases and J by 3 bases, with 16 bases between the two germline ends. Germline V CDR1 and CDR2: MDHEN, SYDVKM. The CDR3 DNA is TGTGCCAGCAGTGCCCCGGGCAGTTCCGACTATGGCTACACCTTC. Translated, it gives CASSAPGSSDYGYTF.